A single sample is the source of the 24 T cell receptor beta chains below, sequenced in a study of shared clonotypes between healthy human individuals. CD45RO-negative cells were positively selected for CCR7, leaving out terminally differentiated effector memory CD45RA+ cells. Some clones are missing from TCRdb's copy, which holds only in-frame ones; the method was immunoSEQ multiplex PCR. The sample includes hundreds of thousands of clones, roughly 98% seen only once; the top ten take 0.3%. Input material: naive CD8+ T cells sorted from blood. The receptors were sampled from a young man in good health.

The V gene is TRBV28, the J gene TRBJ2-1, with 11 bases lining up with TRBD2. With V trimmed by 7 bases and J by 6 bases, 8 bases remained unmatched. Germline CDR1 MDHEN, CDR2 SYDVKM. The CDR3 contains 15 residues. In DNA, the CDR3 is TGTGCCAGCAACAGTAGAACTAGCGGGAGCAATGAGCAGTTCTTC. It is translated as CASNSRTSGSNEQFF.

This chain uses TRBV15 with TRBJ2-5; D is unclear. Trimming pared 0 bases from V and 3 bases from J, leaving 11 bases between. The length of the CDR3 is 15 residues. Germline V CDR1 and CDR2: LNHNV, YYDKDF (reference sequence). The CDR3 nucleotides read TGTGCCACCAGCAGAGAACGAGTGGACGAAGAGACCCAGTACTTC. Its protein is CATSRERVDEETQYF.

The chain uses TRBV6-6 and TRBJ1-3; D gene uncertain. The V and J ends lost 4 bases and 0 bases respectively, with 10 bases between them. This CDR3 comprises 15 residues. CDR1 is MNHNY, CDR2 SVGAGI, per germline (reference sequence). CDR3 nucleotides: TGTGCCAGCAGTTCGCTCCCCGGCTCTGGAAACACCATATATTTT. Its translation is CASSSLPGSGNTIYF.

This chain's CDR3 is CASTPQGVSTEAFF. The CDR3 DNA reads TGTGCCAGCACCCCACAGGGAGTGAGCACTGAAGCTTTCTTT. The chain recombines TRBV6-6 with TRBJ1-1; a weak D match, TRBD1 (6 bases). There are 14 residues in the CDR3. The germline V gene encodes CDR1 MNHNY and CDR2 SVGAGI (reference sequence). V lost 7 bases to trimming and J lost 4 bases, with 16 bases between them.

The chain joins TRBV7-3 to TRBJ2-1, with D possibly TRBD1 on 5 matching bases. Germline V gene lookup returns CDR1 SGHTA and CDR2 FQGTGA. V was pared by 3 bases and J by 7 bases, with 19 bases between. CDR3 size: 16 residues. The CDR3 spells CASSFQSPNSGNEQFF. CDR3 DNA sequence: TGTGCCAGCAGCTTCCAGAGCCCGAATTCAGGGAATGAGCAGTTCTTC.

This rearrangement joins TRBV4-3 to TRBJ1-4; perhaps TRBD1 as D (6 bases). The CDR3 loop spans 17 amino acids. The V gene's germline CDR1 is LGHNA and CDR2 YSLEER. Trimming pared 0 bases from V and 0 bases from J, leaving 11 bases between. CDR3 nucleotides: TGCGCCAGCAGCCAAGATACAGGGCTTGCAACTAATGAAAAACTGTTTTTT. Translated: CASSQDTGLATNEKLFF.

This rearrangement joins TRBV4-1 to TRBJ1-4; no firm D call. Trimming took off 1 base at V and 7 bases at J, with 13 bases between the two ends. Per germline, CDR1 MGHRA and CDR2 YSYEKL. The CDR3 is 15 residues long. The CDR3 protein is CASSQGPDRGEKLFF. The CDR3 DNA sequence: TGCGCCAGCAGCCAAGGGCCCGACCGTGGTGAAAAACTGTTTTTT.

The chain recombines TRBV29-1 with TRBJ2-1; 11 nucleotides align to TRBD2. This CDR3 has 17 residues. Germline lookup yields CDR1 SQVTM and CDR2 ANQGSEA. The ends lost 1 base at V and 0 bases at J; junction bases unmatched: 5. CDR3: CSVEGLAGGRSYNEQFF. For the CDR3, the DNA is TGCAGCGTTGAAGGCCTAGCGGGAGGACGCTCCTACAATGAGCAGTTCTTC.

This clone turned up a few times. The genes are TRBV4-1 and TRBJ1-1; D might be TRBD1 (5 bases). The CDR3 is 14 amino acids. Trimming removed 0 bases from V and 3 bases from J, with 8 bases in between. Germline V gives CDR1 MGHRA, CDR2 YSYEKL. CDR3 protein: CASSQDWGYTEAFF. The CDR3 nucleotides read TGCGCCAGCAGCCAAGACTGGGGGTACACTGAAGCTTTCTTT.

For the CDR3, the DNA is TGTGCCAGCAGTCGGAAGGGTTCAGATACGCAGTATTTT. Its protein product is CASSRKGSDTQYF. The J gene is TRBJ2-3, the V gene TRBV25-1; D is unresolved. The CDR3 covers 13 residues. Germline V gene sequence: CDR1 MGHDK, CDR2 SYGVNS. Trimming took 5 bases from V and 4 from J, leaving 10 bases between them.

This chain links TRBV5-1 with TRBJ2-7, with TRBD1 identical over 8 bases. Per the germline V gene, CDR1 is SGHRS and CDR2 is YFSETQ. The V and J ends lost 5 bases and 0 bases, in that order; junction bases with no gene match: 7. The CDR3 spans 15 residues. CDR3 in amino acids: CASSRRQGLSYEQYF. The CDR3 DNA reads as TGCGCCAGCAGTAGACGACAGGGGCTCTCCTACGAGCAGTACTTC.

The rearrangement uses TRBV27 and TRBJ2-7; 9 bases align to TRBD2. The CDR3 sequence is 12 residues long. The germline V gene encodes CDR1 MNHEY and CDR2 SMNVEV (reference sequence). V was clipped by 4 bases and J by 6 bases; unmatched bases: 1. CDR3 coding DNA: TGTGCCAGCAGTTCGGGACTAGCCGAGCAGTACTTC. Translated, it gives CASSSGLAEQYF.

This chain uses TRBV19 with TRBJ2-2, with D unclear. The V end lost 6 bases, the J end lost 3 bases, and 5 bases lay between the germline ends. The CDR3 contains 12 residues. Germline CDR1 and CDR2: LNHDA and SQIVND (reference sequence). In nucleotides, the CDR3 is TGTGCCAGTAGCCAATACACCGGGGAGCTGTTTTTT. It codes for CASSQYTGELFF.

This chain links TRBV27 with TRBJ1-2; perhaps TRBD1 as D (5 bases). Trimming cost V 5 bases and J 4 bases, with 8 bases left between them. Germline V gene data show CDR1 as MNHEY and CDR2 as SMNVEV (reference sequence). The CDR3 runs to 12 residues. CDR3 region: CASSQGPYGYTF. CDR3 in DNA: TGTGCCAGCAGTCAGGGCCCCTATGGCTACACCTTC.

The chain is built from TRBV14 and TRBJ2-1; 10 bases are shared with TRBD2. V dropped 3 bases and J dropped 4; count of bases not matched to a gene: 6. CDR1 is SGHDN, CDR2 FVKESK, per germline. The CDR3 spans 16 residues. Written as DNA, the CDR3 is TGTGCCAGCAGCCACACTAAGCGGGAGGGGTACAATGAGCAGTTCTTC. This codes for CASSHTKREGYNEQFF.

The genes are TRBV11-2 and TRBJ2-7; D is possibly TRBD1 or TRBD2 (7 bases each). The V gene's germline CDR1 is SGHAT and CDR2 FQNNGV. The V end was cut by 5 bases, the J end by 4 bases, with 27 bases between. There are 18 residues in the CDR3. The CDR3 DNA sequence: TGTGCCAGCAGCCCCTGGGAGGGGGCCAGCCCTTTTTTGTACGAGCAGTACTTC. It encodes CASSPWEGASPFLYEQYF.

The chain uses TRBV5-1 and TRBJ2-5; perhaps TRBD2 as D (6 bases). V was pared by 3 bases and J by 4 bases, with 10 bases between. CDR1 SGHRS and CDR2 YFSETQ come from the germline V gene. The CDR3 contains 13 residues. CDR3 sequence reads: CASSSPEGETQYF. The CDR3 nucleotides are TGCGCCAGCAGCTCCCCGGAGGGAGAGACCCAGTACTTC.

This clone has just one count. In DNA form, the CDR3 reads TGCAGCGCCTCGGGACAGGGGGCCTACGAGCAGTACTTC. Translation: CSASGQGAYEQYF. V and J are TRBV29-1 and TRBJ2-7, with 11 bases fitting TRBD1. With V trimmed by 7 bases and J by 2 bases, 4 bases remained unmatched. This CDR3 has 13 amino acids. Germline loops: CDR1 SQVTM, CDR2 ANQGSEA.

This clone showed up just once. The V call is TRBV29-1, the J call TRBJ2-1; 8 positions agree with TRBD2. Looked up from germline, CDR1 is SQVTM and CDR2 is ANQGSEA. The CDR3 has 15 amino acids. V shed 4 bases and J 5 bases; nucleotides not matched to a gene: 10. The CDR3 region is CSVVQLADEDNEQFF. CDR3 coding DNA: TGCAGCGTTGTTCAACTAGCGGACGAAGACAATGAGCAGTTCTTC.

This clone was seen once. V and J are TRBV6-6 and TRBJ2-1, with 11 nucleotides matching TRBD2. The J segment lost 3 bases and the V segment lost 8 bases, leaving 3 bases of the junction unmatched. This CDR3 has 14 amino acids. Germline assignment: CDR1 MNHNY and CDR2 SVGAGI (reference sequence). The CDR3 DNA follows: TGTGCCAGCGGGACTAGCGGTTTCTACAATGAGCAGTTCTTC. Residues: CASGTSGFYNEQFF.

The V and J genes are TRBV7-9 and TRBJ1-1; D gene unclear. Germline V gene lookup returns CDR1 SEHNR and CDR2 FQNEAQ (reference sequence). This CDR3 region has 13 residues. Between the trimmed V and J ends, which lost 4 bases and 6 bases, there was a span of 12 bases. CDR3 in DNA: TGTGCCAGCAGCTGCCGGGGTTGCGCTGAAGCTTTCTTT. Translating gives CASSCRGCAEAFF.

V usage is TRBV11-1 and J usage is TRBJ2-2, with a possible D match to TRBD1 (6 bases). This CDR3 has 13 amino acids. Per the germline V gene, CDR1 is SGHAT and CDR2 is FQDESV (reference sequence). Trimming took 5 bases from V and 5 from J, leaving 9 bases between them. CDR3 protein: CASSRTETGELFF. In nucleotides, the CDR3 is TGTGCCAGCAGCCGGACAGAGACCGGGGAGCTGTTTTTT.

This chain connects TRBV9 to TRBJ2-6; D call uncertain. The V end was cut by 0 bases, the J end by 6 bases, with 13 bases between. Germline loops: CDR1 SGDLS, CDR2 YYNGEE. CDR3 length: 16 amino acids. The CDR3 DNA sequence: TGTGCCAGCAGCGTAGGACGGCCGGCGTTGGCCAACGTCCTGACTTTC. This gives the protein CASSVGRPALANVLTF.

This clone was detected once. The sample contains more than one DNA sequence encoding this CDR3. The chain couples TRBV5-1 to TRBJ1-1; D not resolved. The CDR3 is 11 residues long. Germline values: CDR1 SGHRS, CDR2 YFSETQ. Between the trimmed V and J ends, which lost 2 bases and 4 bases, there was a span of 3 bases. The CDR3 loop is CASSFGTEAFF. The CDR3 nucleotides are TGCGCCAGCAGCTTTGGCACTGAAGCTTTCTTT.